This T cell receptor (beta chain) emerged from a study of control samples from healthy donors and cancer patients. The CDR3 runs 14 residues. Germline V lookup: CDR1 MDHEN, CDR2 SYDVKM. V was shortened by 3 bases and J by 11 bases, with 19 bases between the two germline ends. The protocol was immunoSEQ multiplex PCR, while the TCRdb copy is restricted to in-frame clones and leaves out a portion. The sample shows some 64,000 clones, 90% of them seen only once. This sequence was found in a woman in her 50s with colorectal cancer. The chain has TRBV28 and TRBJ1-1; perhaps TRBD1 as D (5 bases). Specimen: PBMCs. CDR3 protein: CASSLEGVIPRAFF. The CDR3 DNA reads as TGTGCCAGCAGTTTGGAAGGGGTGATACCCAGGGCTTTCTTT.